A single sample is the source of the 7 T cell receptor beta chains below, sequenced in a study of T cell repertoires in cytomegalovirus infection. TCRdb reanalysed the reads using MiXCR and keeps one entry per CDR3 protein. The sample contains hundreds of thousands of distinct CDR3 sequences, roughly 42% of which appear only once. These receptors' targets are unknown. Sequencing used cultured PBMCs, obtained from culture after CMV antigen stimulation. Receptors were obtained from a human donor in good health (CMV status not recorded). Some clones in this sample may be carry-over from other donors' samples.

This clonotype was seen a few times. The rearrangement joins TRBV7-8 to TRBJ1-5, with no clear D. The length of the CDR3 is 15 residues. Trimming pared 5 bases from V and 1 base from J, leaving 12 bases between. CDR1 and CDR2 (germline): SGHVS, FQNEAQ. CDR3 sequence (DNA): TGTGCCAGCAGCCCCGGGCCCCCCAGCAATCAGCCCCAGCATTTT. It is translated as CASSPGPPSNQPQHF.

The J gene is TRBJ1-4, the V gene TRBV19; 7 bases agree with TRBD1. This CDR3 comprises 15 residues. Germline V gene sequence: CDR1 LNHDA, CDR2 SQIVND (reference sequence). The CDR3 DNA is TGTGGCTCGTCCGGGACAGATGCGGCTAATGAAAAACTGTTTTTT. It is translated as CGSSGTDAANEKLFF.

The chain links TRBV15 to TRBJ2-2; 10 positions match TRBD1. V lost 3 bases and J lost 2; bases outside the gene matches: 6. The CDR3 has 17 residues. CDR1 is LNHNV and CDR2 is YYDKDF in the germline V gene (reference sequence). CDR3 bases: TGTGCCACCAGCAGGGACCGGACAGGGGGAAACACCGGGGAGCTGTTTTTT. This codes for CATSRDRTGGNTGELFF.

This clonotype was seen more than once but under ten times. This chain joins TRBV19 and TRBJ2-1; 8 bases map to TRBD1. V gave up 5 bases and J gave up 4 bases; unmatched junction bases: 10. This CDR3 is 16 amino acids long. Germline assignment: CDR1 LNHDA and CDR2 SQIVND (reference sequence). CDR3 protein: CASSRGRQGTYNEQFF. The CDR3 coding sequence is TGTGCCAGTAGTCGGGGGAGACAGGGGACGTACAATGAGCAGTTCTTC.

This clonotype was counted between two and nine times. In nucleotides, the CDR3 is TGTGCCAGCAGCGAGGGGGTAAACGGGGATCAGCCCCAGCATTTT. Translated, it gives CASSEGVNGDQPQHF. This chain uses TRBV7-9 with TRBJ1-5; possible D gene TRBD1, 6 bases. The CDR3 has 15 residues. Per germline, CDR1 SEHNR and CDR2 FQNEAQ (reference sequence). Trimming removed 5 bases at V and 5 bases at J, with 16 bases between.

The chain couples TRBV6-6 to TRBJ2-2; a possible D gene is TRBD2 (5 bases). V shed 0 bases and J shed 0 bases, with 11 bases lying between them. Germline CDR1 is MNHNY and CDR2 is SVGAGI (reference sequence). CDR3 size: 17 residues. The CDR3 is CASSYSQRFANTGELFF. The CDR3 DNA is TGTGCCAGCAGTTACTCCCAGCGGTTCGCGAACACCGGGGAGCTGTTTTTT.

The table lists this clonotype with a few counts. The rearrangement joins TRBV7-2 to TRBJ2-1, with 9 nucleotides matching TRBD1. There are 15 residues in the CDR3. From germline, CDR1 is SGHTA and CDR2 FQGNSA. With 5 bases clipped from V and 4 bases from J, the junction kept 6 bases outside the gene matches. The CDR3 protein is CASSRGTGLYNEQFF. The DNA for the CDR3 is TGTGCCAGCAGCCGAGGGACAGGGTTATACAATGAGCAGTTCTTC.